This record looks at one TCR beta chain sequence and its context. This entry is derived from a study of blood T cell repertoires in COVID-19. Study overall: The samples span acute and convalescent COVID-19 from the United States, Italy and Spain. Sources were T cells, B-cell-depleted T cells, or PBMCs; the material itself was cDNA or gDNA.

Per the study methods: Reference gene primer amplification gave nucleated cell count estimates. TCRdb's table, derived via immunoSEQ multiplex PCR, lists solely in-frame clones and lacks some. The DNA was the basis for D and trimming; V, J and clone size are from that table. In the table there are over 150,000 clones, approximately 88% of which are singletons. CDR3 length: 17 residues. V was clipped by 2 bases and J by 8 bases; unmatched bases: 14. The V gene's germline CDR1 is LGHDT and CDR2 YNNKEL (reference sequence). The rearrangement links TRBV3-1 (or the pseudogene TRBV3-2) to TRBJ1-2; 10 bases agree with TRBD1. The sequenced sample consisted of peripheral blood. The receptor comes from a woman aged 60-70 years with acute or convalescent COVID-19. Here the CDR3 reads CASSQTNKGTGAEGYTF. CDR3 nucleotides: TGTGCCAGCAGCCAAACTAACAAGGGGACAGGGGCGGAGGGCTACACCTTC.